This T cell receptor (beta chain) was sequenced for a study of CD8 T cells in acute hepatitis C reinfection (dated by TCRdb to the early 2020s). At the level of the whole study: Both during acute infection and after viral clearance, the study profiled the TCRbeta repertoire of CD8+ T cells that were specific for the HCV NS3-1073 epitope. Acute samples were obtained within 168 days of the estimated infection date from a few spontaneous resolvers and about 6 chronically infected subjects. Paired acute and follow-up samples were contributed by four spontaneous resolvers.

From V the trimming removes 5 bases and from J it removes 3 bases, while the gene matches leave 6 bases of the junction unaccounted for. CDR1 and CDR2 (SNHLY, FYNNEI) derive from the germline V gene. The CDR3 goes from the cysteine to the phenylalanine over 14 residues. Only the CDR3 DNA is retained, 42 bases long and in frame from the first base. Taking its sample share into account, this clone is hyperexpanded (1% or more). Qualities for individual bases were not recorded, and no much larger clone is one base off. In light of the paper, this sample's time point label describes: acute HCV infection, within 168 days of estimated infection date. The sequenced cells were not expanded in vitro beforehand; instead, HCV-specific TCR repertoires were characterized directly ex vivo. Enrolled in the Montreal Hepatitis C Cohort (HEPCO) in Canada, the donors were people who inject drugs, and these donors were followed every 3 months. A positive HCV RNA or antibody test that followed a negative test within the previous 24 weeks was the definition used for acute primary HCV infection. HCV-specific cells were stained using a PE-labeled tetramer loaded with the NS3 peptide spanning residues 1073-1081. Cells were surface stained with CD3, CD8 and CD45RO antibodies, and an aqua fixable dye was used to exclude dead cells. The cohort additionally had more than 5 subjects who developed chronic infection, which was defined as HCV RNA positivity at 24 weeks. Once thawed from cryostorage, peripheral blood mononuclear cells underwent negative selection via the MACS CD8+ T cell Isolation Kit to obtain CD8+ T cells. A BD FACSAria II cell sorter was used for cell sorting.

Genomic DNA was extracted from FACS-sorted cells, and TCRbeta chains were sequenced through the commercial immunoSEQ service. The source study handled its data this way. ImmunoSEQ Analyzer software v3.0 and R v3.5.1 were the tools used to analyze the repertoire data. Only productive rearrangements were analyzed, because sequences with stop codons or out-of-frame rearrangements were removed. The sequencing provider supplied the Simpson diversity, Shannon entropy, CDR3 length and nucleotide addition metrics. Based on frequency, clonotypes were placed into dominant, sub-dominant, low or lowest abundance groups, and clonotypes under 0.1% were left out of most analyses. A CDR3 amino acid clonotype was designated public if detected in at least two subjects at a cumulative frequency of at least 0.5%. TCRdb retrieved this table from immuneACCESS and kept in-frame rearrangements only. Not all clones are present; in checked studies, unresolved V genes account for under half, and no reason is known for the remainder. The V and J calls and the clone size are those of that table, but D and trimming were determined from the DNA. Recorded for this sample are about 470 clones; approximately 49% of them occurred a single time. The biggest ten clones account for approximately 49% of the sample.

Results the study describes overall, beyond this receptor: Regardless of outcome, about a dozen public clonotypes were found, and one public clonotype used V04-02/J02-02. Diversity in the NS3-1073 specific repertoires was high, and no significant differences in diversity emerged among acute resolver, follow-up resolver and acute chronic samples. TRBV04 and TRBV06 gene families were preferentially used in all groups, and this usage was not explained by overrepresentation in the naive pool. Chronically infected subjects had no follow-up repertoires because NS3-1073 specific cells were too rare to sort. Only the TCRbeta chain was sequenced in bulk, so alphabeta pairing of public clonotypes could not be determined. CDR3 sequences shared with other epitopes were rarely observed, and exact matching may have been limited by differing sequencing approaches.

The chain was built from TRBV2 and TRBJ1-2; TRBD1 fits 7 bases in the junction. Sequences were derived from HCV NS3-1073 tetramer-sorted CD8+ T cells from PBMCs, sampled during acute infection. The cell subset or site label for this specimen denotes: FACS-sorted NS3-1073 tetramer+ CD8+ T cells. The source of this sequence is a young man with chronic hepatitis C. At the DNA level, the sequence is TGTGCCAGCAGTTATTCCCAGGGGGACTATGGCTACACCTTC. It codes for CASSYSQGDYGYTF.